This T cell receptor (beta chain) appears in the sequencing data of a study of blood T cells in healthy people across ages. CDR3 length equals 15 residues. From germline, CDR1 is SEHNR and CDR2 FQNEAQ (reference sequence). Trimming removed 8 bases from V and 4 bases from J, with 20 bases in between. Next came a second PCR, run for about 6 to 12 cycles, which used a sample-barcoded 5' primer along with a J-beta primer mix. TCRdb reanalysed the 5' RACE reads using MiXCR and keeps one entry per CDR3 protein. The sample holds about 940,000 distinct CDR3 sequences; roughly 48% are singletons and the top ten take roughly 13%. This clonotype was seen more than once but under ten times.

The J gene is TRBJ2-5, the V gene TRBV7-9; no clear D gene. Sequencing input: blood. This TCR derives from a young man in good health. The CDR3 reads CASGQDGSKAETQYF. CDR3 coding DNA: TGTGCCAGCGGCCAGGACGGCTCAAAAGCAGAGACCCAGTACTTC.